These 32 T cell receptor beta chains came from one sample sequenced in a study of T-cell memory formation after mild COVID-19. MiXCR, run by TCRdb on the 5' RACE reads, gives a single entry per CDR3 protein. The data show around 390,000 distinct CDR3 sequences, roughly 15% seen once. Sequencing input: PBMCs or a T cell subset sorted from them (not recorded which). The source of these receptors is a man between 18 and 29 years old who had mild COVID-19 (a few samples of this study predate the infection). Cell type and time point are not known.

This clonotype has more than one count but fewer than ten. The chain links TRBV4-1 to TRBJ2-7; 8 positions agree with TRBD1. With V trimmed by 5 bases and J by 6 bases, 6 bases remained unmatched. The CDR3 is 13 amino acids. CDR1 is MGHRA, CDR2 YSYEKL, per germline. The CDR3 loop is CASSYGQGGEQYV. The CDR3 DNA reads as TGCGCCAGCAGCTACGGACAGGGCGGCGAGCAGTACGTC.

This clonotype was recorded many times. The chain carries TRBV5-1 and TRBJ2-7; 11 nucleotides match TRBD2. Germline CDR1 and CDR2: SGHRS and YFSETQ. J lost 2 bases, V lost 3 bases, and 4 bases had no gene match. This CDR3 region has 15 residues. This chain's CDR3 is CASSSTSGGTYEQYF. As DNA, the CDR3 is TGCGCCAGCAGCTCCACTAGCGGGGGAACCTACGAGCAGTACTTC.

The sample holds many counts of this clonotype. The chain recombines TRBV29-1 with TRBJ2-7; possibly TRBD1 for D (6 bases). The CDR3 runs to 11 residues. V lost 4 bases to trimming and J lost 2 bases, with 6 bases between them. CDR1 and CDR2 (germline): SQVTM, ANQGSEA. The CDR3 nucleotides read TGCAGCGTTGGACAGGCCTACGAGCAGTACTTC. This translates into CSVGQAYEQYF.

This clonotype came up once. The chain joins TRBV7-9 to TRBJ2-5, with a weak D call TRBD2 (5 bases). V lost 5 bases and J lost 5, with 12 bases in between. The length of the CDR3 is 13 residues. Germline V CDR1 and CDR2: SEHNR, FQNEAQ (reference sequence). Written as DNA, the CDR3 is TGTGCCAGCAGCCCGGACTGGATTGAGACCCAGTACTTC. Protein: CASSPDWIETQYF.

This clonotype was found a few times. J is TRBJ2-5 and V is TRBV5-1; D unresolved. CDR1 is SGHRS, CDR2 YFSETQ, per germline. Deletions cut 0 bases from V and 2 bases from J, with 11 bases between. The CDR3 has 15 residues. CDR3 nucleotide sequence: TGCGCCAGCAGCTTGGGCCACGGGCCTCAAGAGACCCAGTACTTC. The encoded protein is CASSLGHGPQETQYF.

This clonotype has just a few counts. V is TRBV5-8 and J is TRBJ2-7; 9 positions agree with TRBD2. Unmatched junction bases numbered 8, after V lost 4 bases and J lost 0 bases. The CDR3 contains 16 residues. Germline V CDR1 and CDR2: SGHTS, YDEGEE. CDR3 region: CASSLGLASISYEQYF. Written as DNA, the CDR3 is TGTGCCAGCAGCCTAGGACTAGCGTCTATCTCCTACGAGCAGTACTTC. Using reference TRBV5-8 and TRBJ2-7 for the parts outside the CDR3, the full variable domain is EAGVTQSPTHLIKTRGQQATLRCSPISGHTSVYWYQQALGLGLQFLLWYDEGEERNRGNFPPRFSGRQFPNYSSELNVNALELEDSALYLCASSLGLASISYEQYFGPGTRLTVT.

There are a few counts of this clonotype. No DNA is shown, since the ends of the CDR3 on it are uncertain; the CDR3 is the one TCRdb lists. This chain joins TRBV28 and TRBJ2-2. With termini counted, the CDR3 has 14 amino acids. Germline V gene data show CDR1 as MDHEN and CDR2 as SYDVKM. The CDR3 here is CASSFWFGAGELFF.

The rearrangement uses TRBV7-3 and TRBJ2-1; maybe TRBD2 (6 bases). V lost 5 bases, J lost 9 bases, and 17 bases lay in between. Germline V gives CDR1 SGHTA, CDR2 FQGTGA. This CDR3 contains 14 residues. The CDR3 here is CASSPNGGSGEQFF. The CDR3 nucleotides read TGTGCCAGCAGCCCTAATGGGGGTAGCGGTGAGCAGTTCTTC. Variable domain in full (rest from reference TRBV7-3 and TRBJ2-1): GAGVSQTPSNKVTEKGKYVELRCDPISGHTALYWYRQSLGQGPEFLIYFQGTGAADDSGLPNDRFFAVRPEGSVSTLKIQRTERGDSAVYLCASSPNGGSGEQFFGPGTRLTVL.

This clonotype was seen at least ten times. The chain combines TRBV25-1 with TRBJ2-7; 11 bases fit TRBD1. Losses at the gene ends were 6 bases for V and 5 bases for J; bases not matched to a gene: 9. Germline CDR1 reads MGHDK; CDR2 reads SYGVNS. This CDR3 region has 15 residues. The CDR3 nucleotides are TGTGCCAGCAGCCGCTGGACAGGGGGCTACAACGAGCAGTACTTC. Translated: CASSRWTGGYNEQYF.

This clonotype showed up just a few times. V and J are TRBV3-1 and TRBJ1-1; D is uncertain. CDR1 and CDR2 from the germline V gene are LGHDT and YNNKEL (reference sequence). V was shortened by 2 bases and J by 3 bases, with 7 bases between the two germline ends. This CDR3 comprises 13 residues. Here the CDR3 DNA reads TGTGCCAGCAGCCAAAGGCCGGACACTGAAGCTTTCTTT. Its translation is CASSQRPDTEAFF.

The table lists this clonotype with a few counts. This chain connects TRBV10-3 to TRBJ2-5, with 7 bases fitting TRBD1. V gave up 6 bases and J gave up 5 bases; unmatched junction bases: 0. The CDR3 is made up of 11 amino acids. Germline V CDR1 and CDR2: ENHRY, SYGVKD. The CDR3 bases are TGTGCCATCAGGGGACAGGAGACCCAGTACTTC. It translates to CAIRGQETQYF.

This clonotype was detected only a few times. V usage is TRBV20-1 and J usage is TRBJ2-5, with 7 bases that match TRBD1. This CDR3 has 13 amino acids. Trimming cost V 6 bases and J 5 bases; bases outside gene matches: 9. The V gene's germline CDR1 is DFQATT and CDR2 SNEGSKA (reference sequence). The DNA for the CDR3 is TGCAGTGCAATCCCAGGGGGTCGGGAGACCCAGTACTTC. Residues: CSAIPGGRETQYF.

CDR3 in DNA: TGTGCCAGCCGGGGGTCTGGAAACACCATATATTTT. This sequence encodes CASRGSGNTIYF. The gene calls are TRBV6-5 and TRBJ1-3, with D possibly TRBD1 on 5 matching bases. The germline V gene encodes CDR1 MNHEY and CDR2 SVGAGI. The CDR3 extends over 12 amino acids. Between the trimmed V and J ends, which lost 8 bases and 1 base, there was a span of 6 bases.

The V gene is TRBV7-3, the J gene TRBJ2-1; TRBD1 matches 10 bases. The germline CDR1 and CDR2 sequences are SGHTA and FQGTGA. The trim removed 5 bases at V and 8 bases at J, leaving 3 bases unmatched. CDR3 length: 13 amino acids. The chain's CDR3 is CASSPGQGDEQFF. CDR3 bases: TGTGCCAGCAGCCCTGGACAGGGGGATGAGCAGTTCTTC.

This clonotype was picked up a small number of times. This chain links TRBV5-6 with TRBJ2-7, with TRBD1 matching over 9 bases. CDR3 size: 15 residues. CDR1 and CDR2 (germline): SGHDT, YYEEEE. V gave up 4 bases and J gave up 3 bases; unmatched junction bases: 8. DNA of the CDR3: TGTGCCAGCAGCCTAGCTCCGGGACAGGGCTACGAGCAGTACTTC. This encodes CASSLAPGQGYEQYF.

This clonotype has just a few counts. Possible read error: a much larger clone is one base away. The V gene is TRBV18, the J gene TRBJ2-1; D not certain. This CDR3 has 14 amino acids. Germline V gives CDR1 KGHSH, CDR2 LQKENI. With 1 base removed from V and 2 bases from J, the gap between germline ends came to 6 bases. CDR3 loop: CASSPQATYNEQFF. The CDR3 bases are TGTGCCAGCTCACCACAGGCCACCTACAATGAGCAGTTCTTC.

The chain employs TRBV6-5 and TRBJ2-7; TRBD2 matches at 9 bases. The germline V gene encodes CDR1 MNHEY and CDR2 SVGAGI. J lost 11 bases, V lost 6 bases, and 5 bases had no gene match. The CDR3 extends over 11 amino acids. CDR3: CASSSGLAKYF. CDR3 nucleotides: TGTGCCAGCAGCTCAGGACTAGCGAAGTACTTC.

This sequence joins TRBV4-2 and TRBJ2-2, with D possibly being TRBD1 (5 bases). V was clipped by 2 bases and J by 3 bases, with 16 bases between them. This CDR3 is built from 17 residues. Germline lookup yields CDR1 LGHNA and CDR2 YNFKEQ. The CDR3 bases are TGTGCCAGCAGCCAAACCGTGGGGCGGCCGGACACCGGGGAGCTGTTTTTT. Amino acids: CASSQTVGRPDTGELFF.

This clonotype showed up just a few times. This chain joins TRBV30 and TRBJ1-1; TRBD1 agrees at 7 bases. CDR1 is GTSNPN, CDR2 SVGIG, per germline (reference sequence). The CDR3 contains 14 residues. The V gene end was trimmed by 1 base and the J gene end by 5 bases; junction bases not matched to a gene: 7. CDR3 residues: CAWSAHRGRTEAFF. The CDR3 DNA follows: TGTGCCTGGAGTGCCCACAGGGGAAGGACTGAAGCTTTCTTT.

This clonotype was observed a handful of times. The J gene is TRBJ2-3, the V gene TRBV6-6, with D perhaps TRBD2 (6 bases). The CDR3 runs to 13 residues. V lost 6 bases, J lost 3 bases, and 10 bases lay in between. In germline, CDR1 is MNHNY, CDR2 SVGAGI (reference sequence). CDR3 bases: TGTGCCAGCAGAGGCGGGGTTACAGATACGCAGTATTTT. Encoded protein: CASRGGVTDTQYF.

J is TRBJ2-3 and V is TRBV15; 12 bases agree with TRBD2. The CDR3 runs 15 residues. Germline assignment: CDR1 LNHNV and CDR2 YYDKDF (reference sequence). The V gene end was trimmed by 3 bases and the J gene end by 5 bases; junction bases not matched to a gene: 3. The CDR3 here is CATSSLAGGLDTQYF. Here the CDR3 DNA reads TGTGCCACCAGCAGCCTAGCGGGGGGGCTAGATACGCAGTATTTT.

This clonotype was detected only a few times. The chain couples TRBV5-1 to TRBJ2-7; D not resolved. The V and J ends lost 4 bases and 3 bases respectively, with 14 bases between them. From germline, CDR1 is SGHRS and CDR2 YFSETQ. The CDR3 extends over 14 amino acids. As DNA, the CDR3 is TGCGCCAGCAGCCTAACCCCCCGCGGCTACGAGCAGTACTTC. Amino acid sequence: CASSLTPRGYEQYF.

CDR3: CASSLAAGNTSPLHF. In DNA form, the CDR3 reads TGCGCCAGCAGCTTGGCGGCAGGGAATACTTCACCCCTCCACTTT. This rearrangement joins TRBV5-1 to TRBJ1-6, with D tentatively TRBD1 (5 bases). Trimming took off 0 bases at V and 9 bases at J, with 13 bases between the two ends. The CDR3 spans 15 residues. Germline CDR1 and CDR2: SGHRS and YFSETQ.

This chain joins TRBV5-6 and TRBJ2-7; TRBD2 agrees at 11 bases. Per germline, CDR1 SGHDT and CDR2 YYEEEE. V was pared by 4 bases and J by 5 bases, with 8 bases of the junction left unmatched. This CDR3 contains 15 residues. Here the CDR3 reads CASSRPGLAVNEQYF. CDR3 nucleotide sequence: TGTGCCAGCAGCCGCCCGGGACTAGCGGTGAACGAGCAGTACTTC.

CDR3 DNA sequence: TGTGCCAGCCTGGGGGCGGGTGAGCAGTACTTC. It specifies CASLGAGEQYF. The V gene is TRBV27, the J gene TRBJ2-7; D might be TRBD1 (6 bases). Trimming cost V 8 bases and J 7 bases, with 12 bases left between them. Per the germline V gene, CDR1 is MNHEY and CDR2 is SMNVEV (reference sequence). The CDR3 sequence is 11 residues long.

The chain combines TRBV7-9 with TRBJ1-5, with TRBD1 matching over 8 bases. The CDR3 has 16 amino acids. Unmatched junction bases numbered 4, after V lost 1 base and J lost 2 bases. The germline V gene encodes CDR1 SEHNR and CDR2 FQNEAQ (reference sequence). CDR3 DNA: TGTGCCAGCAGCTTAGTAGGGGGACAGGGCAATCAGCCCCAGCATTTT. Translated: CASSLVGGQGNQPQHF.

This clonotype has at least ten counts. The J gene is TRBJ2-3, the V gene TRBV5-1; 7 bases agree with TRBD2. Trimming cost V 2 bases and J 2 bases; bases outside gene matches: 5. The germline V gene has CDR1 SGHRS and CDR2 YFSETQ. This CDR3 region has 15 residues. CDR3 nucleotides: TGCGCCAGCAGCTTACTAGCGCGCCTCACAGATACGCAGTATTTT. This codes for CASSLLARLTDTQYF.

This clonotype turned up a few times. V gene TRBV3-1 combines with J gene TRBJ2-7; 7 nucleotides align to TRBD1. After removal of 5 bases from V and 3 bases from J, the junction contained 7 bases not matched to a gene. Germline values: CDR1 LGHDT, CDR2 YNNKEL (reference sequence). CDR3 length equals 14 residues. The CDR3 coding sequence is TGTGCCAGCAGCTTTCAGGGACAGATCTACGAGCAGTACTTC. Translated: CASSFQGQIYEQYF.

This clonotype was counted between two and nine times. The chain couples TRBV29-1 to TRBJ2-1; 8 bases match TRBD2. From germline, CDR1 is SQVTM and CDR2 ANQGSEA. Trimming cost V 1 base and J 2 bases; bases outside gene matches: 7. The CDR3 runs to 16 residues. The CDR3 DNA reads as TGCAGCGTTGAAGGTCGGACTAGCCCAGCCTACAATGAGCAGTTCTTC. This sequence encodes CSVEGRTSPAYNEQFF.

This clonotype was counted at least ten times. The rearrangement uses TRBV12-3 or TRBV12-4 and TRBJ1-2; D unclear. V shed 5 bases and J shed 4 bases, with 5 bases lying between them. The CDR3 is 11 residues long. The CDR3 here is CASSGGYGYTF. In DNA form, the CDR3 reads TGTGCCAGCAGTGGCGGCTATGGCTACACCTTC.

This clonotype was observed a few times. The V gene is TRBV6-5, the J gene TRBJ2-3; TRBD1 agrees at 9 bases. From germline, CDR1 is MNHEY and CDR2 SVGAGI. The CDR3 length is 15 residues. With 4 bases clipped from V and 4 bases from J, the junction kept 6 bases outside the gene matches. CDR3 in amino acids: CASSSDRGVPDTQYF. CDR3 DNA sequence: TGTGCCAGCAGTTCGGACAGGGGAGTCCCAGATACGCAGTATTTT.

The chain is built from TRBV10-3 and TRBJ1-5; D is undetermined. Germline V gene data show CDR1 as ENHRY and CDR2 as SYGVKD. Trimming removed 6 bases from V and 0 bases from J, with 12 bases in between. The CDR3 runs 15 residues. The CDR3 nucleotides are TGTGCCATCAGGGAGACACTACATAGCAATCAGCCCCAGCATTTT. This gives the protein CAIRETLHSNQPQHF.